Following are 30 T cell receptor beta chains from one sample sequenced in a study of OX40 agonist ivuxolimab in advanced cancers. Libraries were prepared by immunoSEQ multiplex PCR; TCRdb keeps only in-frame clonotypes and omits some of them. The profile shows some 90,000 clones, approximately 90% of them singletons. Sequenced here: CD4+ or CD8+ T cells sorted from blood, sampled in a trial of the OX40 agonist ivuxolimab. The receptor set was obtained from an adult with an advanced solid tumor such as melanoma, head and neck, liver or kidney cancer.

The CDR3 region is CASRPQGGNQPQHF. For the CDR3, the DNA is TGTGCCAGCAGACCTCAGGGAGGCAATCAGCCCCAGCATTTT. J is TRBJ1-5 and V is TRBV28; tentative D call: TRBD1 (5 bases). The germline gives CDR1 MDHEN, CDR2 SYDVKM. V lost 6 bases and J 2 bases, leaving 11 bases between the germline ends. The CDR3 loop spans 14 amino acids.

The V and J genes are TRBV18 and TRBJ2-3; weak D call: TRBD2 (5 bases). The V gene lost 5 bases and the J gene lost 5 bases, with 11 bases spanning the gap. Germline V gives CDR1 KGHSH, CDR2 LQKENI. This CDR3 is 13 amino acids long. As DNA, the CDR3 is TGTGCCAGCTCAGAAAGGGCGGGAGATACGCAGTATTTT. Its protein product is CASSERAGDTQYF.

This chain links TRBV30 with TRBJ2-6; weak D call: TRBD1 (5 bases). Trimming shortened V by 2 bases and J by 3 bases, and 11 bases separated the two germline ends. In germline, CDR1 is GTSNPN, CDR2 SVGIG (reference sequence). This CDR3 is 15 amino acids long. The CDR3 DNA follows: TGTGCCTGGAGTCCAAAGGGGTTTGGGGCCAACGTCCTGACTTTC. Encoded protein: CAWSPKGFGANVLTF.

The V gene is TRBV30, the J gene TRBJ1-4; no reliable D call. Germline lookup yields CDR1 GTSNPN and CDR2 SVGIG (reference sequence). This CDR3 is built from 16 residues. V lost 0 bases and J lost 0, with 11 bases in between. Here the CDR3 reads CAWSVGISATNEKLFF. CDR3 in DNA: TGTGCCTGGAGTGTTGGGATCAGTGCAACTAATGAAAAACTGTTTTTT.

Turning to this clone: Within the sample, other DNA sequences also encode this same CDR3. This chain uses TRBV6-1 with TRBJ2-7; D is uncertain. CDR1 and CDR2 from the germline V gene are MNHNS and SASEGT. CDR3 length: 16 amino acids. Trimming removed 2 bases at V and 6 bases at J, with 20 bases between. The CDR3 loop reads CASSERRAGVPSEQYF. The CDR3 DNA reads as TGTGCCAGCAGTGAAAGGAGAGCTGGGGTGCCGTCCGAGCAGTACTTC.

This clone has only one observation. The chain carries TRBV29-1 and TRBJ2-1; 7 positions match TRBD2. In germline, CDR1 is SQVTM, CDR2 ANQGSEA. The CDR3 has 16 amino acids. J was trimmed by 1 base and V by 5 bases; bases with no gene match: 11. CDR3 sequence: CSVLTLLGGSYNEQFF. The DNA of the CDR3 is TGCAGCGTTTTGACCCTCTTGGGGGGGTCCTACAATGAGCAGTTCTTC.

The rearrangement links TRBV6-5 to TRBJ2-2; D might be TRBD1 (6 bases). The V gene's germline CDR1 is MNHEY and CDR2 SVGAGI. The CDR3 extends over 14 amino acids. V was shortened by 5 bases and J by 6 bases, with 13 bases between the two germline ends. The CDR3 is CASSAQGGSGELFF. CDR3 sequence (DNA): TGTGCCAGCAGTGCCCAAGGGGGATCCGGGGAGCTGTTTTTT.

This chain uses TRBV30 with TRBJ2-7; 9 bases are shared with TRBD2. Trimming removed 2 bases from V and 3 bases from J; junction bases left unmatched: 14. This CDR3 is 17 amino acids long. CDR1 GTSNPN and CDR2 SVGIG come from the germline V gene (reference sequence). The DNA of the CDR3 is TGTGCCTGGAGTAACCCCTTAGCGGGAGCCGAATACTACGAGCAGTACTTC. Its protein is CAWSNPLAGAEYYEQYF.

J is TRBJ2-1 and V is TRBV2; 8 bases are a match to TRBD2. The CDR3 is 15 amino acids. From germline, CDR1 is SNHLY and CDR2 FYNNEI. Losses at the gene ends were 6 bases for V and 7 bases for J; bases not matched to a gene: 11. CDR3 sequence (DNA): TGTGCCAGCAGCCAACTAGCGGCAAGGCGGAATGAGCAGTTCTTC. As protein: CASSQLAARRNEQFF. The entire variable domain, with the rest obtained from reference TRBV2 and TRBJ2-1, is as follows: EPEVTQTPSHQVTQMGQEVILRCVPISNHLYFYWYRQILGQKVEFLVSFYNNEISEKSEIFDDQFSVERPDGSNFTLKIRSTKLEDSAMYFCASSQLAARRNEQFFGPGTRLTVL.

V gene TRBV5-6 combines with J gene TRBJ2-5; D perhaps matches TRBD1 (7 bases). This CDR3 region has 13 residues. Between the trimmed V and J ends, which lost 5 bases and 4 bases, there was a span of 12 bases. Germline V gene sequence: CDR1 SGHDT, CDR2 YYEEEE. Here the CDR3 DNA reads TGTGCCAGCAGTTCCAGGGGGGCAGAGACCCAGTACTTC. Translated: CASSSRGAETQYF.

The V gene is TRBV5-6, the J gene TRBJ1-1; D is undetermined. Trimming stripped 2 bases from V and 1 base from J, with 3 bases between. Germline-derived CDR1 and CDR2 are SGHDT and YYEEEE. This CDR3 is 12 amino acids long. CDR3 loop: CASSFWNTEAFF. The DNA for the CDR3 is TGTGCCAGCAGCTTCTGGAACACTGAAGCTTTCTTT.

The V and J genes are TRBV5-4 and TRBJ2-2; D is possibly TRBD1 or TRBD2 (5 bases each). The germline V gene encodes CDR1 SGHNT and CDR2 YYREEE (reference sequence). The germline V and J ends were trimmed by 0 bases and 7 bases, with 13 bases remaining between them. The CDR3 spans 15 residues. The CDR3 sequence is CASSLDAGANGELFF. As DNA, the CDR3 is TGTGCCAGCAGCTTGGATGCCGGGGCGAACGGGGAGCTGTTTTTT.

This sequence joins TRBV27 and TRBJ1-6; D may be TRBD1 (6 bases). The CDR3 contains 15 residues. Germline loops: CDR1 MNHEY, CDR2 SMNVEV (reference sequence). V lost 3 bases and J lost 9, with 15 bases in between. CDR3 coding DNA: TGTGCCAGCAGTTTCAGGGGCGGAGGGATTTCACCCCTCCACTTT. Residues: CASSFRGGGISPLHF.

The chain carries TRBV4-3 and TRBJ2-5, with a possible D match to TRBD2 (5 bases). Trimming took off 4 bases at V and 5 bases at J, with 17 bases between the two ends. The CDR3 spans 15 residues. CDR1 is LGHNA and CDR2 is YSLEER in the germline V gene. The CDR3 sequence is CASSLTPGNAETQYF. The CDR3 nucleotides are TGCGCCAGCAGCCTAACCCCGGGGAACGCGGAGACCCAGTACTTC.

This clone was recorded only once. The chain links TRBV7-9 to TRBJ2-7; 10 nucleotides align to TRBD1. CDR1 is SEHNR, CDR2 FQNEAQ, per germline (reference sequence). The CDR3 runs 14 residues. The trim removed 5 bases at V and 7 bases at J, leaving 8 bases unmatched. CDR3 in amino acids: CASSHTGTGEEQYF. Here the CDR3 DNA reads TGTGCCAGCAGCCATACCGGGACAGGGGAAGAGCAGTACTTC.

This rearrangement joins TRBV7-8 to TRBJ2-2; perhaps TRBD2 as D (6 bases). V was clipped by 2 bases and J by 2 bases, with 9 bases between them. CDR1 is SGHVS and CDR2 is FQNEAQ in the germline V gene. The CDR3 has 15 residues. Here the CDR3 DNA reads TGTGCCAGCAGCTTATTCGGGGGAAACACCGGGGAGCTGTTTTTT. It specifies CASSLFGGNTGELFF.

This clone was counted a single time. The rearrangement joins TRBV9 to TRBJ2-2, with D maybe TRBD1 (5 bases). The CDR3 sequence is 13 residues long. Germline V gene sequence: CDR1 SGDLS, CDR2 YYNGEE. The germline V and J ends were trimmed by 1 base and 4 bases, with 5 bases remaining between them. As DNA, the CDR3 is TGTGCCAGCAGCGTACAGGGCACCGGGGAGCTGTTTTTT. It specifies CASSVQGTGELFF.

The chain is built from TRBV23-1 and TRBJ1-5; D ambiguous. TRBV23-1 is annotated as an ORF whose role is uncertain. This CDR3 region has 13 residues. V was clipped by 8 bases and J by 2 bases, with 10 bases between them. The CDR3 DNA sequence: TGCGCCAGCTTGAACCGGGGCAATCAGCCCCAGCATTTT. Protein: CASLNRGNQPQHF.

CDR3 region: CASTRNSGGSTDTQYF. The CDR3 DNA is TGTGCCAGCACCCGTAATTCGGGGGGCTCAACAGATACGCAGTATTTT. The chain carries TRBV7-9 and TRBJ2-3, with D possibly being TRBD2 (7 bases). The V gene's germline CDR1 is SEHNR and CDR2 FQNEAQ (reference sequence). This CDR3 has 16 amino acids. The ends were cut back, 7 bases at V and 3 bases at J, with 20 bases in the middle.

J is TRBJ2-5 and V is TRBV2; 8 positions agree with TRBD2. Gene TRBJ2-7 matches the end of the DNA better, so the J call may be wrong. CDR1 SNHLY and CDR2 FYNNEI come from the germline V gene. CDR3 length: 14 residues. The DNA of the CDR3 is TGTGCCAGCAGTGGGTTAGCGGGATCCCTCGAGCAGTACTTC. It codes for CASSGLAGSLEQYF.

The chain joins TRBV7-2 to TRBJ2-3; 7 bases line up with TRBD2. CDR1 is SGHTA, CDR2 FQGNSA, per germline. Trimming at V came to 5 bases and at J to 11 bases, leaving 16 bases not matched to a gene. This CDR3 contains 15 residues. The CDR3 DNA reads as TGTGCCAGCAGCGACATGGGGATGGCGGGAGTTGTGCAGTATTTT. It translates to CASSDMGMAGVVQYF.

V and J are TRBV7-6 and TRBJ2-3; D uncertain. Germline assignment: CDR1 SGHVS and CDR2 FNYEAQ. The CDR3 length is 13 residues. Trimming pared 5 bases from V and 2 bases from J, leaving 8 bases between. The CDR3 protein is CASSLPLTDTQYF. The CDR3, as DNA: TGTGCCAGCAGCCTTCCCCTCACAGATACGCAGTATTTT.

The chain combines TRBV5-4 with TRBJ2-2; 11 positions match TRBD2. The junction had 6 bases not matched to a gene; V was cut back by 0 bases and J by 2 bases. The germline V gene has CDR1 SGHNT and CDR2 YYREEE (reference sequence). The CDR3 spans 18 residues. The CDR3 loop reads CASSLGLAGTENTGELFF. Here the CDR3 DNA reads TGTGCCAGCAGCTTGGGACTAGCGGGAACCGAAAACACCGGGGAGCTGTTTTTT.

The rearrangement uses TRBV7-9 and TRBJ2-3, with a tentative D call TRBD1 (6 bases). The CDR3 has 14 residues. The germline CDR1 and CDR2 sequences are SEHNR and FQNEAQ (reference sequence). Trimming left V 3 bases short and J 5 bases short, with 12 bases between. In nucleotides, the CDR3 is TGTGCCAGCAGCTTTCAGGGGCGTATAGATACGCAGTATTTT. Translating gives CASSFQGRIDTQYF.

The CDR3 sequence: CSATGTREQFF. The CDR3 DNA is TGCAGTGCTACCGGGACTAGAGAGCAGTTCTTC. V and J are TRBV20-1 and TRBJ2-1, with 8 bases identical to TRBD2. The CDR3 consists of 11 residues. Germline CDR1 reads DFQATT; CDR2 reads SNEGSKA (reference sequence). Trimming took 4 bases from V and 10 from J; bases not matched to a gene: 3.

The CDR3 protein is CASRDRYNEQFF. CDR3 nucleotide sequence: TGTGCCAGCCGGGACAGATACAATGAGCAGTTCTTC. V and J are TRBV6-1 and TRBJ2-1, with TRBD1 matching 7 bases. CDR3 length: 12 amino acids. The germline V gene has CDR1 MNHNS and CDR2 SASEGT. J lost 4 bases, V lost 8 bases, and 2 bases had no gene match.

This clone appeared a few times. This chain links TRBV6-4 with TRBJ2-7; 10 nucleotides line up with TRBD2. The V gene end was trimmed by 7 bases and the J gene end by 0 bases; junction bases not matched to a gene: 6. Germline CDR1 and CDR2: MRHNA and SNTAGT. The CDR3 covers 15 residues. CDR3: CASTDSSGSSYEQYF. CDR3 DNA sequence: TGTGCCAGCACTGATTCTAGCGGGAGCTCCTACGAGCAGTACTTC.

In its sample, this clone was seen a few times. The CDR3 is CASNDRDRASYEQYF. CDR3 bases: TGCGCCAGTAACGACCGGGACAGGGCCTCCTACGAGCAGTACTTC. This chain connects TRBV5-1 to TRBJ2-7, with 9 bases aligning to TRBD1. The germline V gene has CDR1 SGHRS and CDR2 YFSETQ. CDR3 length: 15 amino acids. V shed 8 bases and J 0 bases; nucleotides not matched to a gene: 9.

The J gene is TRBJ2-1, the V gene TRBV7-2; D unclear. The V end was cut by 1 base, the J end by 4 bases, with 11 bases between. CDR1 SGHTA and CDR2 FQGNSA come from the germline V gene. The CDR3 sequence is 15 residues long. The CDR3 sequence is CASSLESGPYNEQFF. The CDR3 DNA is TGTGCCAGCAGCTTAGAGTCCGGGCCGTACAATGAGCAGTTCTTC. The whole variable domain, filled in from reference TRBV7-2 and TRBJ2-1, reads GAGVSQSPSNKVTEKGKDVELRCDPISGHTALYWYRQSLGQGLEFLIYFQGNSAPDKSGLPSDRFSAERTGGSVSTLTIQRTQQEDSAVYLCASSLESGPYNEQFFGPGTRLTVL.

The rearrangement uses TRBV18 and TRBJ2-4, with D perhaps TRBD1 or TRBD2 (6 bases each). The ends were cut back, 0 bases at V and 2 bases at J, with 11 bases in the middle. This CDR3 comprises 16 residues. The germline CDR1 and CDR2 sequences are KGHSH and LQKENI. CDR3 nucleotide sequence: TGTGCCAGCTCACCACCTGGGGGGCGGCCCAAAAACATTCAGTACTTC. This gives the protein CASSPPGGRPKNIQYF. The complete variable domain, with remaining parts taken from reference TRBV18 and TRBJ2-4, reads NAGVMQNPRHLVRRRGQEARLRCSPMKGHSHVYWYRQLPEEGLKFMVYLQKENIIDESGMPKERFSAEFPKEGPSILRIQQVVRGDSAAYFCASSPPGGRPKNIQYFGAGTRLSVL.